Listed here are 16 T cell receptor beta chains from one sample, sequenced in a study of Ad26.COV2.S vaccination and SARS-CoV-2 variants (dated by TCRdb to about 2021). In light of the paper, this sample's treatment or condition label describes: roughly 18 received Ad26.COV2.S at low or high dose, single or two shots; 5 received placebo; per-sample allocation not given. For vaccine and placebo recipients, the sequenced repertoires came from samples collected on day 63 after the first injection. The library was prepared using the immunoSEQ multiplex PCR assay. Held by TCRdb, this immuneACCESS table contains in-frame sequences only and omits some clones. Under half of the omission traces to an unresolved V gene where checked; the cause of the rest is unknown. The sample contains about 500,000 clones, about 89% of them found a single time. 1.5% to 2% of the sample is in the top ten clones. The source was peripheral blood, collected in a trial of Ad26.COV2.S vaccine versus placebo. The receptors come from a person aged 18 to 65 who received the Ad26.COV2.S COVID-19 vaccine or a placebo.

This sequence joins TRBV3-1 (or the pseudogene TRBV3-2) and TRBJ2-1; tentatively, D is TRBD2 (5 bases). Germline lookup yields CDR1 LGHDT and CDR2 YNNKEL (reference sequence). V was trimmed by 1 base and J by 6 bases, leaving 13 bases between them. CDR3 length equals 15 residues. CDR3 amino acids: CASSQVMLAGNEQFF. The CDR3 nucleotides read TGTGCCAGCAGCCAAGTCATGTTGGCGGGCAATGAGCAGTTCTTC.

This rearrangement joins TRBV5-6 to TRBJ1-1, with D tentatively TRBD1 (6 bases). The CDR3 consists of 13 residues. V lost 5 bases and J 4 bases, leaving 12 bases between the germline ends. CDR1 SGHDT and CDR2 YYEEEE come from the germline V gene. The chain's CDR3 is CASRYTGFTEAFF. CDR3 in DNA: TGTGCCAGCAGGTATACAGGGTTCACTGAAGCTTTCTTT.

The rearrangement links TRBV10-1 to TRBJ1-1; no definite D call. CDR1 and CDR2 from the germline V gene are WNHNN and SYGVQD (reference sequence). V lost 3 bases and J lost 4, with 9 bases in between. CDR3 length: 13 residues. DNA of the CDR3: TGCGCCAGCAGTGATGGAGACGGCACTGAAGCTTTCTTT. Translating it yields CASSDGDGTEAFF.

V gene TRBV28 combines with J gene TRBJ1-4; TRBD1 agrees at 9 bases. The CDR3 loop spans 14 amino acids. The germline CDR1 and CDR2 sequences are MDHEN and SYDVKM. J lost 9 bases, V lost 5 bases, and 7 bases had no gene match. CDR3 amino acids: CASSNPGQGQKLFF. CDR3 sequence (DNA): TGTGCCAGCAGTAATCCGGGACAGGGACAAAAACTGTTTTTT. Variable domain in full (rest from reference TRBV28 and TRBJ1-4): DVKVTQSSRYLVKRTGEKVFLECVQDMDHENMFWYRQDPGLGLRLIYFSYDVKMKEKGDIPEGYSVSREKKERFSLILESASTNQTSMYLCASSNPGQGQKLFFGSGTQLSVL.

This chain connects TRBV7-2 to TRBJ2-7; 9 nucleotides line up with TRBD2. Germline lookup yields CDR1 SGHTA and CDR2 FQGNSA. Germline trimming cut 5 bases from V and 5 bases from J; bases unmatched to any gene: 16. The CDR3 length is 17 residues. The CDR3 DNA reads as TGTGCCAGCAGCCCGCGGAGTGGCCTAGCGGGACCAGACGAGCAGTACTTC. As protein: CASSPRSGLAGPDEQYF.

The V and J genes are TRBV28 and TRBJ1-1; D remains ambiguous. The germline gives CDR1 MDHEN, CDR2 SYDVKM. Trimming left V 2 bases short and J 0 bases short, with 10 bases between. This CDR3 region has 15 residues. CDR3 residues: CASSLKGSMNTEAFF. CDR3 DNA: TGTGCCAGCAGTTTAAAGGGCTCAATGAACACTGAAGCTTTCTTT. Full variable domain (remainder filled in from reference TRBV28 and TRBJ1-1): DVKVTQSSRYLVKRTGEKVFLECVQDMDHENMFWYRQDPGLGLRLIYFSYDVKMKEKGDIPEGYSVSREKKERFSLILESASTNQTSMYLCASSLKGSMNTEAFFGQGTRLTVV.

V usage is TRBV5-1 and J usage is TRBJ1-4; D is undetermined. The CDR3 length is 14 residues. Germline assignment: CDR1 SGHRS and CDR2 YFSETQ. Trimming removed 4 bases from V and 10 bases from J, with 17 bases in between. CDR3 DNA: TGCGCCAGCAGCCCGGACTCCACTGAACGAAAACTGTTTTTT. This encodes CASSPDSTERKLFF.

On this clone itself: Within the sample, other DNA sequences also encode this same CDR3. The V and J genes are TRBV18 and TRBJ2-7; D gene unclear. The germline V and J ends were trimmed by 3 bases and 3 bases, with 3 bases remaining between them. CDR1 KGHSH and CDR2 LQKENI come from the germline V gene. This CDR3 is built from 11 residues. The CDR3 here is CASSPGYEQYF. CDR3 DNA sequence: TGTGCCAGCTCACCGGGCTACGAGCAGTACTTC.

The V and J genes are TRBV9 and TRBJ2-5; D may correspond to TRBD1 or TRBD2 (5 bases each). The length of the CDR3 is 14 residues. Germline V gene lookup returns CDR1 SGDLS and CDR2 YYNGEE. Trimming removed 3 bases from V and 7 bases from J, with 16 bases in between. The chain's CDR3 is CASSEKTGPGTQYF. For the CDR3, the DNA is TGTGCCAGCAGCGAGAAAACGGGGCCAGGGACCCAGTACTTC. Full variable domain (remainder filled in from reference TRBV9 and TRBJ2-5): DSGVTQTPKHLITATGQRVTLRCSPRSGDLSVYWYQQSLDQGLQFLIQYYNGEERAKGNILERFSAQQFPDLHSELNLSSLELGDSALYFCASSEKTGPGTQYFGPGTRLLVL.

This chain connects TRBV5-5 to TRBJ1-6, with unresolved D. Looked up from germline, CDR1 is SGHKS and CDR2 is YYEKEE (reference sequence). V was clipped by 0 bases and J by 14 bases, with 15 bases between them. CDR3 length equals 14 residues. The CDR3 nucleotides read TGTGCCAGCAGCTTGGATCCAAGGGCTACGGCCCTCCACTTT. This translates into CASSLDPRATALHF.

CDR3 nucleotides: TGTGCCAGCAGTCCCGGACACCTGAGCTCTGGAAACACCATATATTTT. The encoded protein is CASSPGHLSSGNTIYF. V usage is TRBV28 and J usage is TRBJ1-3; D perhaps matches TRBD1 (5 bases). V was pared by 5 bases and J by 0 bases, with 14 bases between. This CDR3 contains 16 residues. CDR1 and CDR2 from the germline V gene are MDHEN and SYDVKM.

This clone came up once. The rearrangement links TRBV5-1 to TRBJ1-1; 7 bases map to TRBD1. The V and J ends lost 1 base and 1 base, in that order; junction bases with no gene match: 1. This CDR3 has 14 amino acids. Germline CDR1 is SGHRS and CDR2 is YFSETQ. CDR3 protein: CASSLHRGNTEAFF. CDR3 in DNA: TGCGCCAGCAGCTTGCACAGGGGGAACACTGAAGCTTTCTTT.

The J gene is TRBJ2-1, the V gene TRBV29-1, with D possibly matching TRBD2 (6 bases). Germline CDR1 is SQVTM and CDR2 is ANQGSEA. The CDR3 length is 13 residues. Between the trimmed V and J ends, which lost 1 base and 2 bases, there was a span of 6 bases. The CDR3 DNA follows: TGCAGCGTTGAAGGCGGGGCCTACAATGAGCAGTTCTTC. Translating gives CSVEGGAYNEQFF.

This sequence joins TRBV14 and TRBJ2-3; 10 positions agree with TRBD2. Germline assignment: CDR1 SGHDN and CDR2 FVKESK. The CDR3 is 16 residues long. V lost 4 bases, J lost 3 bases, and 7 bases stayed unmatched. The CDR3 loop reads CASSPTSGVVTDTQYF. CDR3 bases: TGTGCCAGCAGCCCCACTAGCGGGGTGGTTACAGATACGCAGTATTTT.

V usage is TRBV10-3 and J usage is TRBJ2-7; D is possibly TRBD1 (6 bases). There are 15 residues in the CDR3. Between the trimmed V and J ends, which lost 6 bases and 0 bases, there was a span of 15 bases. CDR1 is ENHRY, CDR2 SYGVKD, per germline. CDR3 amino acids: CAISAQQGYSYEQYF. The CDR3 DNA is TGTGCCATCAGCGCCCAACAGGGATACTCCTACGAGCAGTACTTC.

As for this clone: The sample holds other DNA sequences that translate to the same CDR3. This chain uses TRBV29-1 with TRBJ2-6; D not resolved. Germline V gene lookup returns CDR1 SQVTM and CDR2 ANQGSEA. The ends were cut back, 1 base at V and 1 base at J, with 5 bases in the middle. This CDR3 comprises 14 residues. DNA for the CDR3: TGCAGCGTTGAAGTGGGATCTGGGGCCAACGTCCTGACTTTC. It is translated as CSVEVGSGANVLTF.